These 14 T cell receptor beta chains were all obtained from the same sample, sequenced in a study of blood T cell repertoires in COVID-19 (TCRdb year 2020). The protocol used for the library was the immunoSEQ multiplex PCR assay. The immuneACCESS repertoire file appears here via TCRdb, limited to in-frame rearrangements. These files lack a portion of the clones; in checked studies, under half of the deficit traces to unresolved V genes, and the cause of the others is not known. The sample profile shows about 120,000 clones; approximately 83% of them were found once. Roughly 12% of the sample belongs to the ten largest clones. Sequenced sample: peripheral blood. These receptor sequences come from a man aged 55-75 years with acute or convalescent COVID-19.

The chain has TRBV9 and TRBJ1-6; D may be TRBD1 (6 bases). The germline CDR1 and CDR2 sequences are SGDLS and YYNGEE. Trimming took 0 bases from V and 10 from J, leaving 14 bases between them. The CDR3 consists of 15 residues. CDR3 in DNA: TGTGCCAGCAGCGTAGCTGATACAGGGACCTCACCCCTCCACTTT. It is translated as CASSVADTGTSPLHF. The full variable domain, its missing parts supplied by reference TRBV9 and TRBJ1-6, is DSGVTQTPKHLITATGQRVTLRCSPRSGDLSVYWYQQSLDQGLQFLIQYYNGEERAKGNILERFSAQQFPDLHSELNLSSLELGDSALYFCASSVADTGTSPLHFGNGTRLTVT.

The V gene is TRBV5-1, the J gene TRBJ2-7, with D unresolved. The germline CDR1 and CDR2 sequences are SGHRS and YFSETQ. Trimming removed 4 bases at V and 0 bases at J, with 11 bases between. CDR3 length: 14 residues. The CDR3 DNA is TGCGCCAGCAGCCCCTCAGGTAGCTCCTACGAGCAGTACTTC. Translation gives CASSPSGSSYEQYF.

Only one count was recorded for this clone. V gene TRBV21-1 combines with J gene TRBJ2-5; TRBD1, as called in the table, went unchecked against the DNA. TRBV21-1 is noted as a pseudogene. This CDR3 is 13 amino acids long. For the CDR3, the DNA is TGTGCCAGCAGCAAGCCAGGGGAAGAGACCCAGTACTTC. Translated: CASSKPGEETQYF.

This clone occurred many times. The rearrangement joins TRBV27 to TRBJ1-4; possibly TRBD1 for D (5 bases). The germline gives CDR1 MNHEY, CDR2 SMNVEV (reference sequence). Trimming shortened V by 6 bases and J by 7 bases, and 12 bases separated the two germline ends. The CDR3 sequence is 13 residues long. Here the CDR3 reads CASSPLGGEKLFF. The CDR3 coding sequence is TGTGCCAGCAGCCCCTTGGGGGGTGAAAAACTGTTTTTT. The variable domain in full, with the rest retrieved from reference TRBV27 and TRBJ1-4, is EAQVTQNPRYLITVTGKKLTVTCSQNMNHEYMSWYRQDPGLGLRQIYYSMNVEVTDKGDVPEGYKVSRKEKRNFPLILESPSPNQTSLYFCASSPLGGEKLFFGSGTQLSVL.

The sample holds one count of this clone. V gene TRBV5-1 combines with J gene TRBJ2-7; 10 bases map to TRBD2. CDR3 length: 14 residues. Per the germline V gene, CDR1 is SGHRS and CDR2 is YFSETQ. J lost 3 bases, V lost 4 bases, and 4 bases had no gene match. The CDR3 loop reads CASSRTSGNYEQYF. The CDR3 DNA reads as TGCGCCAGCAGCCGGACTAGCGGTAACTACGAGCAGTACTTC.

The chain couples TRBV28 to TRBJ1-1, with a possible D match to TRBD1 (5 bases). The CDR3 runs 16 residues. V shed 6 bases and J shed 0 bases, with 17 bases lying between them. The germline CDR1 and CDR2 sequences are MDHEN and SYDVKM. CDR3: CASSPYRGGMNTEAFF. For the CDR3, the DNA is TGTGCCAGCAGCCCCTACCGGGGGGGGATGAACACTGAAGCTTTCTTT.

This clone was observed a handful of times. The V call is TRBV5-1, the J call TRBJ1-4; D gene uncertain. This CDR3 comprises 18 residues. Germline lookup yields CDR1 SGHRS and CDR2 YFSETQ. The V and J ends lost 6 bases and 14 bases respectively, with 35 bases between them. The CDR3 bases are TGCGCCAGCACCCGTAATTGGGCCCCGAGCGGGGAAGTACGTCGGCTGTTTTTT. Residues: CASTRNWAPSGEVRRLFF.

This CDR3 reads CASSPTGTQGLGAQHF. CDR3 in DNA: TGTGCCAGCTCACCAACGGGGACACAGGGGTTGGGAGCCCAGCATTTT. The genes are TRBV18 and TRBJ1-5, with TRBD1 identical over 7 bases. The trim removed 2 bases at V and 11 bases at J, leaving 15 bases unmatched. The CDR3 consists of 16 residues. CDR1 and CDR2 from the germline V gene are KGHSH and LQKENI.

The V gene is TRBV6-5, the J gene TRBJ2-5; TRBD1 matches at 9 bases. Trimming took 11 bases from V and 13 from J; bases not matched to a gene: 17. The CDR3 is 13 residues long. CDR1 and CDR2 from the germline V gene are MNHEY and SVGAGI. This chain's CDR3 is CAVQQGQGRLRYF. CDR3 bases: TGTGCCGTACAGCAGGGACAGGGCCGTCTGAGGTACTTC.

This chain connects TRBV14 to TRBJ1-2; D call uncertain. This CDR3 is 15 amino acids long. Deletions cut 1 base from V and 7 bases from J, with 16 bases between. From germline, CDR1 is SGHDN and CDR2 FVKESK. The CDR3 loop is CASSQGGGLSLGYTF. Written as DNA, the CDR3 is TGTGCCAGCAGCCAAGGCGGCGGATTGTCTCTTGGCTACACCTTC. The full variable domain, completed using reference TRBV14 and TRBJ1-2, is EAGVTQFPSHSVIEKGQTVTLRCDPISGHDNLYWYRRVMGKEIKFLLHFVKESKQDESGMPNNRFLAERTGGTYSTLKVQPAELEDSGVYFCASSQGGGLSLGYTFGSGTRLTVV.

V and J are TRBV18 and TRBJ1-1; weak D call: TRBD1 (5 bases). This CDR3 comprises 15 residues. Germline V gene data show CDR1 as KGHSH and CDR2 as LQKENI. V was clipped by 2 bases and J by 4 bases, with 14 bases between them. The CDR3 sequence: CASSPNGGLGTEAFF. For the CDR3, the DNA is TGTGCCAGCTCACCAAATGGGGGGTTAGGCACTGAAGCTTTCTTT.

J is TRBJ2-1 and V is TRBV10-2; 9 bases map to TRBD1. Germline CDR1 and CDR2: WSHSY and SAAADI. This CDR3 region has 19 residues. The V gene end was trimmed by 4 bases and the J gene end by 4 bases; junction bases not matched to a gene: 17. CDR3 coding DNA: TGCGCCAGCAGTGGGGGACAGGGCGCCAGCGGAGGGAAGTACAATGAGCAGTTCTTC. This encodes CASSGGQGASGGKYNEQFF.

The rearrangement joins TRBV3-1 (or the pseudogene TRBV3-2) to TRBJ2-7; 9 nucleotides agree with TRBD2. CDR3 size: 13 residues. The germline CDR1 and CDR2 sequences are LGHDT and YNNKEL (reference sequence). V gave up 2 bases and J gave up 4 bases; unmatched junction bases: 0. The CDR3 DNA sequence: TGTGCCAGCAGCCAACTAGCGGGGTACGAGCAGTACTTC. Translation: CASSQLAGYEQYF.

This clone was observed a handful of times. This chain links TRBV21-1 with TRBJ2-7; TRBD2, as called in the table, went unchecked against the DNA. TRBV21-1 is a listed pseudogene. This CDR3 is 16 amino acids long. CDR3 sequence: CASSKRHPGVSYEQYF. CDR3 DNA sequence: TGTGCCAGCAGCAAAAGGCACCCCGGAGTAAGCTACGAGCAGTACTTC.